The clone carrying this TCR beta chain was seen at least ten times. The data originate from a study of regulatory T cells in long-lasting Graves disease. Time point described: newly diagnosed GD, antithyroid drugs for less than 3 months. Construction of the TCR library relied on RNA isolated from PBMCs. The length of the CDR3 is 13 residues. V lost 6 bases to trimming and J lost 7 bases, with 13 bases between them. The authors built TCR beta libraries using iRepertoire HTBI primers and Arm-PCR of CDR3 regions. TCRdb reanalysed the multiplex PCR reads using MiXCR and keeps one entry per CDR3 protein. This table holds approximately 560,000 distinct CDR3 sequences, more than 15% found once. The same sample was also used in a study of T cells in Graves' hyperthyroidism and ophthalmopathy. That investigation notes: The model predicted ophthalmopathy a median roughly 6.3 months before onset.

Sample: peripheral blood mononuclear cells (PBMCs), taken at new diagnosis, from a patient treated with antithyroid drugs. The origin of this receptor is a man in his late teens or twenties with Graves disease. The J gene is TRBJ1-5, the V gene TRBV12-3 or TRBV12-4; TRBD1 is a possible D gene (5 bases). Here the CDR3 DNA reads TGTGCCAGCAGCTTAAGGGGCATCCAGCCCCAGCATTTT. Translating gives CASSLRGIQPQHF.